This entry lists 12 T cell receptor beta chains sequenced from one sample in a study of T cells in Graves' hyperthyroidism and ophthalmopathy. RNA transcripts provided the source from which TCR beta CDR3 regions were amplified. The TCR CDR3 first-round RT-PCR relied on the HTBI primer set. One entry per CDR3 protein, called by TCRdb with MiXCR from the multiplex PCR reads. This repertoire shows approximately 500,000 distinct CDR3 sequences, 40% to 55% found once; its top ten account for about 8.3%. Input material: peripheral blood or thyroid tissue (not recorded which). These receptors all come from a young woman with Graves' hyperthyroidism.

This clonotype was observed at least ten times. The chain combines TRBV6-1 with TRBJ2-7; the match to TRBD2 covers 8 bases. The CDR3 is 15 residues long. V was pared by 2 bases and J by 5 bases, with 8 bases of the junction left unmatched. The germline CDR1 and CDR2 sequences are MNHNS and SASEGT. Here the CDR3 reads CASSERSSGWDEQYF. CDR3 sequence (DNA): TGTGCCAGCAGTGAAAGGTCTAGCGGGTGGGACGAGCAGTACTTC.

This chain's CDR3 is CASSEAPGGYGYTF. As DNA, the CDR3 is TGTGCCAGCAGTGAAGCTCCAGGGGGCTATGGCTACACCTTC. V is TRBV2 and J is TRBJ1-2; the match to TRBD1 covers 7 bases. Trimming took 0 bases from V and 4 from J; bases not matched to a gene: 2. This CDR3 has 14 amino acids. Germline V gives CDR1 SNHLY, CDR2 FYNNEI. The whole variable domain, filled in from reference TRBV2 and TRBJ1-2, reads EPEVTQTPSHQVTQMGQEVILRCVPISNHLYFYWYRQILGQKVEFLVSFYNNEISEKSEIFDDQFSVERPDGSNFTLKIRSTKLEDSAMYFCASSEAPGGYGYTFGSGTRLTVV.

In this sample, this clonotype turned up many times. The rearrangement joins TRBV20-1 to TRBJ2-2; 10 nucleotides agree with TRBD2. V was clipped by 6 bases and J by 7 bases; unmatched bases: 2. The CDR3 is made up of 12 amino acids. The germline V gene has CDR1 DFQATT and CDR2 SNEGSKA (reference sequence). The chain's CDR3 is CSAEREGGELFF. The CDR3 DNA sequence: TGCAGTGCCGAGCGGGAGGGCGGGGAGCTGTTTTTT.

This clonotype was recorded many times. J is TRBJ2-7 and V is TRBV6-2 or TRBV6-3, with 11 nucleotides matching TRBD1. CDR3 length equals 13 residues. V lost 8 bases and J lost 6; bases outside the gene matches: 6. The germline CDR1 and CDR2 sequences are MNHEY and SVGEGT. The CDR3 coding sequence is TGTGCCAGCCTTGGACAGGGGGCGAGCGAGCAGTACTTC. This sequence encodes CASLGQGASEQYF.

This clonotype was detected many times. This chain connects TRBV29-1 to TRBJ2-5, with D possibly matching TRBD1 (7 bases). Looked up from germline, CDR1 is SQVTM and CDR2 is ANQGSEA. CDR3 length: 13 residues. Trimming pared 5 bases from V and 5 bases from J, leaving 15 bases between. The CDR3 loop reads CSVRQGGNETQYF. The CDR3 nucleotides read TGCAGCGTTAGACAGGGAGGCAATGAGACCCAGTACTTC.

This clonotype was counted many times. The V call is TRBV7-2, the J call TRBJ2-7, with TRBD2 as a possible D gene (5 bases). Germline V CDR1 and CDR2: SGHTA, FQGNSA. The CDR3 is 14 amino acids. V lost 4 bases, J lost 1 base, and 11 bases lay in between. CDR3 coding DNA: TGTGCCAGCAGCTCCATACTAGGTTCCTACGAGCAGTACTTC. Protein sequence: CASSSILGSYEQYF.

The gene calls are TRBV5-6 and TRBJ2-7; 7 nucleotides agree with TRBD2. V was clipped by 3 bases and J by 5 bases; unmatched bases: 11. Per the germline V gene, CDR1 is SGHDT and CDR2 is YYEEEE. CDR3 length: 15 amino acids. The CDR3 is CASSSRLADRNEQYF. The CDR3 coding sequence is TGTGCCAGCAGCTCGAGGCTAGCGGATCGGAACGAGCAGTACTTC.

This clonotype came up many times. The CDR3 DNA follows: TGTGCCAGCAGTCGGGGGACAGGGCAAGGGCAGTACTTC. Translated, it gives CASSRGTGQGQYF. The chain links TRBV6-5 to TRBJ2-7, with 9 nucleotides matching TRBD1. The ends lost 5 bases at V and 9 bases at J; junction bases unmatched: 8. CDR1 and CDR2 (germline): MNHEY, SVGAGI. The CDR3 loop spans 13 amino acids.

This clonotype has ten or more counts. This chain joins TRBV27 and TRBJ2-5; D is unresolved. Germline CDR1 and CDR2: MNHEY and SMNVEV (reference sequence). V lost 10 bases and J lost 4, with 10 bases in between. CDR3 length: 11 amino acids. The CDR3 spells CATWTGETQYF. CDR3 DNA: TGTGCCACCTGGACGGGAGAGACCCAGTACTTC.

The genes are TRBV10-2 and TRBJ1-5, with D tentatively TRBD1 (5 bases). CDR3 length: 15 residues. V lost 2 bases, J lost 11 bases, and 19 bases lay in between. Per germline, CDR1 WSHSY and CDR2 SAAADI. The CDR3 region is CASSEPTVYQETQHF. CDR3 sequence (DNA): TGCGCCAGCAGTGAGCCGACAGTATACCAAGAGACCCAGCATTTT.

This chain uses TRBV27 with TRBJ1-5; D perhaps matches TRBD1 (5 bases). This CDR3 is built from 16 residues. Germline V gene data show CDR1 as MNHEY and CDR2 as SMNVEV (reference sequence). The ends were cut back, 4 bases at V and 3 bases at J, with 16 bases in the middle. In nucleotides, the CDR3 is TGTGCCAGCAGTTCGCAGGGTGGGCAGCCCAATCAGCCCCAGCATTTT. Its translation is CASSSQGGQPNQPQHF.

This clonotype was observed once. A single base separates this from a much larger clone, so it may be a read error. Since the CDR3 does not end with the conserved phenylalanine or tryptophan, this likely comes from a read error. Because the CDR3's place on the DNA is in doubt, the DNA is left out and the CDR3 is given as listed by TCRdb. The chain recombines TRBV11-2 with TRBJ1-2; the table gives TRBD1 as D, unverified against the DNA. The CDR3 spans 16 amino acids, including both terminal residues. Per germline, CDR1 SGHAT and CDR2 FQNNGV. CDR3 residues: CASSQENQGGPEIRTL.